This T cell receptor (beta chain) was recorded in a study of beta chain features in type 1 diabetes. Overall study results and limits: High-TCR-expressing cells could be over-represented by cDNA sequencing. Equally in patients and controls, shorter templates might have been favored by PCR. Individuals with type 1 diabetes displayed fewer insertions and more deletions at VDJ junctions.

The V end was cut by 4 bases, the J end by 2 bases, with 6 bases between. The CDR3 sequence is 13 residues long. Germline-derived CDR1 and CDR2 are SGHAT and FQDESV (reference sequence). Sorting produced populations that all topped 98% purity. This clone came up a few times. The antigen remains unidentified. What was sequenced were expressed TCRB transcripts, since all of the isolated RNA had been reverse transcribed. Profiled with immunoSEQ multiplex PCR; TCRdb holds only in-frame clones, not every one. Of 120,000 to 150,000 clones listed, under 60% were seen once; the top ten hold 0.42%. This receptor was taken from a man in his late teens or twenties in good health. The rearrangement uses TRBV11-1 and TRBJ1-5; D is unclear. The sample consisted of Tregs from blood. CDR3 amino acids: CASSSGGNQPQHF. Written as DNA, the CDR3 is TGTGCCAGCAGCTCCGGAGGCAATCAGCCCCAGCATTTT.